Following are 21 T cell receptor beta chains from one sample sequenced in a study of blood T cell repertoires in COVID-19 (dated by TCRdb to 2019 to 2021). Libraries were built with the immunoSEQ multiplex PCR assay. This immuneACCESS table, as held by TCRdb, lists in-frame sequences with V and J called but not all clones. Of the missing ones, under half trace to an unresolved V gene in checked studies; the others have no known cause. Here the sample has some 310,000 clones; around 90% occur a single time. 0.95% to 1.3% of the sample rests with the top ten. The sample taken for sequencing was peripheral blood. These receptor sequences come from a woman aged 40 to 55 with COVID-19, enrolled during active disease.

V and J are TRBV18 and TRBJ2-1, with D possibly being TRBD1 (5 bases). The CDR3 runs to 16 residues. The ends were cut back, 2 bases at V and 10 bases at J, with 21 bases in the middle. The V gene's germline CDR1 is KGHSH and CDR2 LQKENI. CDR3 sequence reads: CASSPGVGSATGEQFF. CDR3 sequence (DNA): TGTGCCAGCTCACCAGGCGTCGGCTCGGCTACAGGAGAGCAGTTCTTC.

There are a few counts of this clone. The V gene is TRBV25-1, the J gene TRBJ1-1; D is uncertain. Trimming took off 9 bases at V and 0 bases at J, with 23 bases between the two ends. The CDR3 runs 17 residues. Germline lookup yields CDR1 MGHDK and CDR2 SYGVNS. CDR3 sequence: CARPSICWGALNTEAFF. For the CDR3, the DNA is TGTGCCAGGCCGTCCATTTGTTGGGGAGCCCTGAACACTGAAGCTTTCTTT.

The chain carries TRBV27 and TRBJ1-1; TRBD1 is a possible D gene (6 bases). V lost 2 bases to trimming and J lost 7 bases, with 11 bases between them. Germline CDR1 is MNHEY and CDR2 is SMNVEV (reference sequence). The CDR3 has 13 residues. DNA for the CDR3: TGTGCCAGCAGTTTAGCCCAACAGGGTGAAGCTTTCTTT. Its protein product is CASSLAQQGEAFF.

V gene TRBV7-9 combines with J gene TRBJ2-7; tentative D call: TRBD1 (5 bases). CDR1 and CDR2 (germline): SEHNR, FQNEAQ (reference sequence). The ends were cut back, 1 base at V and 2 bases at J, with 9 bases in the middle. The CDR3 is made up of 14 amino acids. The DNA of the CDR3 is TGTGCCAGCAGCTTAGAGGGGTTAACCTACGAGCAGTACTTC. Translated, it gives CASSLEGLTYEQYF.

This clone was counted once. The chain links TRBV21-1 to TRBJ2-5; the tabulated D call, TRBD2, remains unverified against the DNA. TRBV21-1 represents a pseudogene. The CDR3 sequence is 14 residues long. CDR3 amino acids: CAGTWTSGKETQYF. For the CDR3, the DNA is TGTGCCGGAACTTGGACTAGCGGGAAAGAGACCCAGTACTTC.

The chain couples TRBV5-1 to TRBJ1-2, with D maybe TRBD1 (5 bases). Germline values: CDR1 SGHRS, CDR2 YFSETQ. V was shortened by 4 bases and J by 5 bases, with 18 bases between the two germline ends. The CDR3 has 15 amino acids. The CDR3 DNA is TGCGCCAGCAGCCGATACACAGGTGACTTTTATGGCTACACCTTC. It is translated as CASSRYTGDFYGYTF.

This sequence joins TRBV7-2 and TRBJ2-5; no reliable D call. Trimming removed 1 base at V and 5 bases at J, with 5 bases between. The CDR3 is 12 amino acids. Germline values: CDR1 SGHTA, CDR2 FQGNSA. CDR3 in amino acids: CASSLDSETQYF. In nucleotides, the CDR3 is TGTGCCAGCAGCTTAGATTCGGAGACCCAGTACTTC. The whole variable domain, filled in from reference TRBV7-2 and TRBJ2-5, reads GAGVSQSPSNKVTEKGKDVELRCDPISGHTALYWYRQSLGQGLEFLIYFQGNSAPDKSGLPSDRFSAERTGGSVSTLTIQRTQQEDSAVYLCASSLDSETQYFGPGTRLLVL.

The chain recombines TRBV4-1 with TRBJ2-5, with 14 bases aligning to TRBD2. This CDR3 comprises 18 residues. V shed 0 bases and J 3 bases; nucleotides not matched to a gene: 6. The germline CDR1 and CDR2 sequences are MGHRA and YSYEKL. The DNA for the CDR3 is TGCGCCAGCAGCCAAGATAAGGGACTAGCGGGAGTGGAAGAGACCCAGTACTTC. Amino acid sequence: CASSQDKGLAGVEETQYF.

This sequence joins TRBV7-3 and TRBJ1-1; 8 bases match TRBD1. The germline gives CDR1 SGHTA, CDR2 FQGTGA. V lost 6 bases, J lost 6 bases, and 3 bases stayed unmatched. CDR3 length equals 12 residues. In DNA, the CDR3 is TGTGCCAGCAGTACAGGGGGGGCTGAAGCTTTCTTT. Translation: CASSTGGAEAFF.

This sequence joins TRBV29-1 and TRBJ1-2; D unclear. The germline CDR1 and CDR2 sequences are SQVTM and ANQGSEA. Trimming left V 1 base short and J 1 base short, with 13 bases between. CDR3 length equals 15 residues. The CDR3 DNA follows: TGCAGCGTTGAAGTTCATCCAGGATTTAACTATGGCTACACCTTC. Amino acid sequence: CSVEVHPGFNYGYTF.

This clone has just one count. The chain carries TRBV5-4 and TRBJ1-1, with D maybe TRBD1 (6 bases). CDR1 and CDR2 (germline): SGHNT, YYREEE (reference sequence). V was cut by 2 bases and J by 0 bases, with 14 bases left in between. This CDR3 is built from 16 residues. As DNA, the CDR3 is TGTGCCAGCAGCTTAGGACAGAGTTTCATGAACACTGAAGCTTTCTTT. Residues: CASSLGQSFMNTEAFF.

This clone has only one observation. J is TRBJ2-7 and V is TRBV3-1 (or the pseudogene TRBV3-2); perhaps TRBD2 as D (6 bases). Germline loops: CDR1 LGHDT, CDR2 YNNKEL (reference sequence). This CDR3 has 13 amino acids. V lost 7 bases and J lost 3, with 13 bases in between. The CDR3 DNA reads TGTGCCAGCACTCAGATCGGGGGCTACGAGCAGTACTTC. It translates to CASTQIGGYEQYF.

This chain connects TRBV27 to TRBJ2-7, with 7 bases that match TRBD1. V lost 2 bases and J lost 3; bases outside the gene matches: 10. The CDR3 spans 16 residues. CDR1 and CDR2 from the germline V gene are MNHEY and SMNVEV (reference sequence). The CDR3 nucleotides are TGTGCCAGCAGTTTAGCCCCCGAGACAGGGCACTACGAGCAGTACTTC. Its protein is CASSLAPETGHYEQYF.

CDR3 sequence (DNA): TGTGCCAGCAGTCACGCCTGGCAGGTAAACACTGAAGCTTTCTTT. As protein: CASSHAWQVNTEAFF. This chain uses TRBV6-5 with TRBJ1-1; no clear D gene. Trimming removed 5 bases from V and 2 bases from J, with 15 bases in between. CDR3 length: 15 residues. Per germline, CDR1 MNHEY and CDR2 SVGAGI.

This chain uses TRBV7-3 with TRBJ2-7, with 7 bases lining up with TRBD1. CDR3 size: 20 residues. V lost 4 bases and J lost 0; bases outside the gene matches: 21. Germline assignment: CDR1 SGHTA and CDR2 FQGTGA. In nucleotides, the CDR3 is TGTGCCAGCAGCTGCAAAGGACAGGTCGACCCTCGACTTATCTCCTACGAGCAGTACTTC. This gives the protein CASSCKGQVDPRLISYEQYF.

The CDR3 here is CAISELAPAEGTDTQYF. CDR3 bases: TGTGCCATCAGTGAGTTGGCCCCCGCGGAGGGGACAGATACGCAGTATTTT. The rearrangement links TRBV10-3 to TRBJ2-3, with D tentatively TRBD2 (6 bases). Germline values: CDR1 ENHRY, CDR2 SYGVKD. The CDR3 has 17 residues. V shed 1 base and J shed 3 bases, with 17 bases lying between them.

The CDR3 bases are TGTGCCAGCAGTCCTTACAGCAACTCTGGAAACACCATATATTTT. Translation: CASSPYSNSGNTIYF. J is TRBJ1-3 and V is TRBV27, with unresolved D. The CDR3 runs 15 residues. CDR1 and CDR2 from the germline V gene are MNHEY and SMNVEV (reference sequence). The germline V and J ends were trimmed by 5 bases and 0 bases, with 11 bases remaining between them.

The rearrangement links TRBV6-5 to TRBJ2-7; 7 bases map to TRBD2. CDR3 size: 12 residues. The J segment lost 5 bases and the V segment lost 7 bases, leaving 5 bases of the junction unmatched. Germline V lookup: CDR1 MNHEY, CDR2 SVGAGI. CDR3 protein: CASTREAHEQYF. CDR3 coding DNA: TGTGCCAGCACCCGGGAGGCCCACGAGCAGTACTTC.

The CDR3 DNA reads as TGTGCCATCGAATCCCAGAACTATGGCTACACCTTC. The encoded protein is CAIESQNYGYTF. The rearrangement joins TRBV10-3 to TRBJ1-2; D ambiguous. The CDR3 runs to 12 residues. Trimming shortened V by 8 bases and J by 2 bases, and 9 bases separated the two germline ends. The germline V gene has CDR1 ENHRY and CDR2 SYGVKD.

CDR3 in amino acids: CATSDFGVEQFF. For the CDR3, the DNA is TGTGCCACCAGTGATTTCGGGGTTGAGCAGTTCTTC. The chain recombines TRBV24-1 with TRBJ2-1, with a tentative D call TRBD2 (5 bases). The V gene lost 1 base and the J gene lost 9 bases, with 6 bases spanning the gap. The CDR3 runs to 12 residues. Germline lookup yields CDR1 KGHDR and CDR2 SFDVKD.

A note on this clone: The junction departs from the called germline gene at one end, perhaps through a read error. The chain uses TRBV5-5 and TRBJ2-1; D possibly corresponds to TRBD1 (8 bases). Germline CDR1 reads SGHKS; CDR2 reads YYEKEE (reference sequence). The CDR3 is made up of 13 amino acids. The CDR3 sequence: CASSLALGQGGIF. The CDR3 DNA reads TGTGCCAGCAGCTTGGCCCTCGGACAGGGAGGGATCTTC.